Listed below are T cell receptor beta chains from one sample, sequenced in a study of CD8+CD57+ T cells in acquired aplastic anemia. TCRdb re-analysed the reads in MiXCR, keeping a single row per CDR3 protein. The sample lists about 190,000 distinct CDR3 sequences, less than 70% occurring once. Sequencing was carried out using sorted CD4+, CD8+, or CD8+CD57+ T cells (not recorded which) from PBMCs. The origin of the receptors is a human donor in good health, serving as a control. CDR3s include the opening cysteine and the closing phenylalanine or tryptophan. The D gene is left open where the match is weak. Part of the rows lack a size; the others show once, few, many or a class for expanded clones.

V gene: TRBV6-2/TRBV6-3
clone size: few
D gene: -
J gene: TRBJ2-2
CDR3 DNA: TGTGCCAGCACCAAAATTCCCGGGGAGCTGTTTTTT
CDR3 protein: CASTKIPGELFF

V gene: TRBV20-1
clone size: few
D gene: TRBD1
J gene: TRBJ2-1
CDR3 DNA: TGCAGTGCTACGAATCGGGGACAGGTCTTATCCTACAATGAGCAGTTCTTC
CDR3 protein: CSATNRGQVLSYNEQFF

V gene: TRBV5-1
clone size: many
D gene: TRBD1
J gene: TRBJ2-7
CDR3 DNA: TGCGCCAGCAGCGGGACAGGTCCACCCTACGAGCAGTACTTC
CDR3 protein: CASSGTGPPYEQYF

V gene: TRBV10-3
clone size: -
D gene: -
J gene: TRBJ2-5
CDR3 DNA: TGTGCCATCACTACCGGGACCCAAGAGACCCAGTACTTC
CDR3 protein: CAITTGTQETQYF

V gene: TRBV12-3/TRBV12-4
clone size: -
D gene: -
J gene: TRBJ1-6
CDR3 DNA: TGTGCCAGCAGTTTGGAGGTAACTTATTCACCCCTCCACTTT
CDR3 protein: CASSLEVTYSPLHF

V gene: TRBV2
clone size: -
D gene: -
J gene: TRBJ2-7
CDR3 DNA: TGTGCCAGCACGCTCGGCTACGAGCAGTACTTC
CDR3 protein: CASTLGYEQYF

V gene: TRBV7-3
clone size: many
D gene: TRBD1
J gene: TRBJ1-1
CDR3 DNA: TGTGCCAGCAGCTTATTCCAGGGGGACACTGAAGCTTTCTTT
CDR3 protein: CASSLFQGDTEAFF

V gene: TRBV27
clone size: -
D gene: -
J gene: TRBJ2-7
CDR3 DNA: TGTGCCAGCAGTCCCACGGGGCAGCCCTCCTACGAGCAGTACTTC
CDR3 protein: CASSPTGQPSYEQYF

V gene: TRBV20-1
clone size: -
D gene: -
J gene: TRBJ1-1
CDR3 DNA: TGCAGTGCTATCCCCCTATCCACTGAAGCTTTCTTT
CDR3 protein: CSAIPLSTEAFF

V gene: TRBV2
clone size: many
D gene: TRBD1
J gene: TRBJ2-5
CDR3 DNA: TGTGCCAGCGAGACCGGGACAGGGGTGAGCCAGTACTTC
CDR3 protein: CASETGTGVSQYF

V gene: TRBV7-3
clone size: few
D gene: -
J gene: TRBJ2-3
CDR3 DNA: TGTGCCAGCAGCTTTGGGGCAGGGAGCACAGATACGCAGTATTTT
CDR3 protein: CASSFGAGSTDTQYF

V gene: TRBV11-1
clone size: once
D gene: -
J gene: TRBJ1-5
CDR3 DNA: -
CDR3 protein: CASSLKNYLCASIGGAYSNQPQHF

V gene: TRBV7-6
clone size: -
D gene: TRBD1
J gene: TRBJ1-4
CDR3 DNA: TGTGCCAGCAGCTCCGGACAGGGGGTTGAAAAACTGTCTTTT
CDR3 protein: CASSSGQGVEKLSF

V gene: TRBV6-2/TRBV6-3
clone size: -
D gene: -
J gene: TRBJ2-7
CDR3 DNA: TGTGCCAGCAGTTATCCGGACTGGGCCTACGAGCAGTACTTC
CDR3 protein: CASSYPDWAYEQYF

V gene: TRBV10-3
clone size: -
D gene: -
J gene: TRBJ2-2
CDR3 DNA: TGTGCCATCAGTCCCGGGGCAGGCAACACCGGGGAGCTGTTTTTT
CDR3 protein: CAISPGAGNTGELFF

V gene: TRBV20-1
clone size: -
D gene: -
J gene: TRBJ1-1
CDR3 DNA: TGCAAGGTAGTCGGACCTTTCTTT
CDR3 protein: CKVVGPFF

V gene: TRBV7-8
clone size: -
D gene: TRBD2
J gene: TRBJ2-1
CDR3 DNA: TGTGCCAGCAGCTCCGGGGTAGCGGGGGATCCCAATGAGCAGTTCTTC
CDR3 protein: CASSSGVAGDPNEQFF

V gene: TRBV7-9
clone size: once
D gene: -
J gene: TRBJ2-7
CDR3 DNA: TGTGCCAGCAGCCACCTTTATGAGCAGTACTTC
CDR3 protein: CASSHLYEQYF

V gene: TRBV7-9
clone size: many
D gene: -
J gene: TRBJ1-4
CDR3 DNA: TGTGCCAGCAGCTTAGACCTGACAAGCAGTAATGAAAAACTGTTTTTT
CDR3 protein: CASSLDLTSSNEKLFF

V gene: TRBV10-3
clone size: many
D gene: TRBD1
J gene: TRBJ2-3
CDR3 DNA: TGTGCCATCACGGACAGGGGGCCAGATACGCAGTATTTT
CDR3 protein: CAITDRGPDTQYF

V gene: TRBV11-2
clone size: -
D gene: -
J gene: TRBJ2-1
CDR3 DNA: TGTGCCAGCAGCTTAAGGACAGTTAACTATGAGCAGTTCTTC
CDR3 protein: CASSLRTVNYEQFF

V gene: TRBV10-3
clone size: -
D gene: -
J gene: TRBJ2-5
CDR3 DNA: TGTGCCATCAGTGAGAGACAAGAGACCCAGTACTTC
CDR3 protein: CAISERQETQYF

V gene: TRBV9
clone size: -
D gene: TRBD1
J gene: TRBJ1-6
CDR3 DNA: TGTGCCAGCAGCAAAACAGGGGGCATGAATTCACCCCTCCACTTT
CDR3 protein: CASSKTGGMNSPLHF

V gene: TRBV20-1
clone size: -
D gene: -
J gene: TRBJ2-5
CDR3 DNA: TGCAGTGCTAGAGATGGACAGGACTATGAGACCCAGTACTTC
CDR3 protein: CSARDGQDYETQYF

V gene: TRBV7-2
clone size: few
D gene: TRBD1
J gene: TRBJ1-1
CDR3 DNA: TGTGCCAGCAGCTTAGCCCCAGGGGGCAACACTGAAGCTTTCTTT
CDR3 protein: CASSLAPGGNTEAFF

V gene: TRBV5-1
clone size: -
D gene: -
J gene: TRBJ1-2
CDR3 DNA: TGCGCCAGCAGCTTGGTTCTGGGGAGCTATGGCTACACCTTC
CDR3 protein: CASSLVLGSYGYTF

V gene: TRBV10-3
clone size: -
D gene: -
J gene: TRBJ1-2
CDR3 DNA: TGTGCCATCAGTGACTGGGCAGGGTCGGATGGCTACACCTTC
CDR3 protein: CAISDWAGSDGYTF

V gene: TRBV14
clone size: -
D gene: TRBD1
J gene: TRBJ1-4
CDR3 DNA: TGTGCCAGCAGCGAGGGACAGCATAATGAAAAACTGTTTTTT
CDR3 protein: CASSEGQHNEKLFF

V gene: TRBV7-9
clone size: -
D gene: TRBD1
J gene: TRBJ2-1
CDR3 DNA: TGTGCCAGCAGAAGAGACAGGGCTTACAATGAGCAGTTCTTC
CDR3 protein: CASRRDRAYNEQFF

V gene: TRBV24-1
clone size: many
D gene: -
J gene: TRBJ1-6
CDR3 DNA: TGTGCCACCAGTGATTCAACTTCAGATTCACCCCTCCACTTT
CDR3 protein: CATSDSTSDSPLHF

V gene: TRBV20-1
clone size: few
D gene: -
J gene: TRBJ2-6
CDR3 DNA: TGCAGTGCTAGGGCACCGGGGGTTACTGGGGCCAACGTCCTGACTTTC
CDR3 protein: CSARAPGVTGANVLTF

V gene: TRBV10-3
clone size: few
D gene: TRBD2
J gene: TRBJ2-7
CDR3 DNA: TGTGCCATCAGTGAATCGGCGGGGTGGGCTAGCGGGGGTATGGTCGAGCAGTACTTC
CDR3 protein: CAISESAGWASGGMVEQYF

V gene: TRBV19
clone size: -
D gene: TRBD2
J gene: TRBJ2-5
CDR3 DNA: TGTGCCAGTAGTATGACTAGCGGGGCGGAGACCCAGTACTTC
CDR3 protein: CASSMTSGAETQYF

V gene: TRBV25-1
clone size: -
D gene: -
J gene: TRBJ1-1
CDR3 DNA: TGTGCCAGCAGTTCTGCGGGACAAAGAGAAGCTTTCTTT
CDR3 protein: CASSSAGQREAFF

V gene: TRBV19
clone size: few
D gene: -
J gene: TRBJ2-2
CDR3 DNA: TGTGCCACCTCCTGGGGCGGGGAGCTGTTTTTT
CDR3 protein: CATSWGGELFF

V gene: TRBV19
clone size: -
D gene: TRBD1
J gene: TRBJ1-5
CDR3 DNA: TGTGCCAGTAGTAGATCCCTCGGGACAGCAAATCAGCCCCAGCATTTT
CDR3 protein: CASSRSLGTANQPQHF

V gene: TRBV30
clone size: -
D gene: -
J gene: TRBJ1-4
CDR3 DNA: TGTGCCTGGAGTGTAGGTCGGGTTAATGAAAAACTGTTTTTT
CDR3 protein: CAWSVGRVNEKLFF

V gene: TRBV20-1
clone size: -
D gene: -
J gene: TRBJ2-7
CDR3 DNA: TGCAGTGCTCTTAGACAGGAGCCCTACGAGCAGTACTTC
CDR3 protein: CSALRQEPYEQYF

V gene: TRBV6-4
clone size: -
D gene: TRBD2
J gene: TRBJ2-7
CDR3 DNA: TGTGCCATTAGCGGGGGGCAATCCTACGAGCAGTACTTC
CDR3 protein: CAISGGQSYEQYF

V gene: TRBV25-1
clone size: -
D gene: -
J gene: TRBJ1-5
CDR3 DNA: TGTGCCAGCAGCGCGGACGACAATCAGCCCCAGCATTTT
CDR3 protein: CASSADDNQPQHF

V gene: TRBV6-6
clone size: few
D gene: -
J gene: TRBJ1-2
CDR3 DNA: TGTGCCAGCAGTCACAAGGACAGAAAATACTACACCTTC
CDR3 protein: CASSHKDRKYYTF

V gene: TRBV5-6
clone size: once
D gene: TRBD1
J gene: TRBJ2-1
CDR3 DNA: TGTGCCAGCAGAACGGGACAGGCGGACAGATTCAACAATGAGCAGTTCTTC
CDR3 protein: CASRTGQADRFNNEQFF

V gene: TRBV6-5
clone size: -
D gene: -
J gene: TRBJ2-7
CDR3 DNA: TGTGCCAGCAGTTACGGGGTGGGAACCGAGCAGTACTTC
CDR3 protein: CASSYGVGTEQYF

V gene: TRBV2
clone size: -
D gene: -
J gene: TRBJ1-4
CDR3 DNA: TGTGCCAGCAGTGAAGACTCATCCGCCGTTAGTGAAAAACTGTTTTTT
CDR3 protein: CASSEDSSAVSEKLFF

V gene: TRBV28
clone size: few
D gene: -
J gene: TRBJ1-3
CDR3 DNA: TGTGCCAGCAGTTTAGGAGGGATCCCCCTCTCTGGAAACACCATATATTTT
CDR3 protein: CASSLGGIPLSGNTIYF

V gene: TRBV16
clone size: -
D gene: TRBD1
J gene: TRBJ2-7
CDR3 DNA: TGTGCCAGCAGCCAATCGCCGGGACAGGGGGGATACGAGCAGTACTTC
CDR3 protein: CASSQSPGQGGYEQYF

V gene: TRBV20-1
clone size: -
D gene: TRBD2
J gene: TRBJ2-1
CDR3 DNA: TGCATGTGGCGGGGGATAGGAAGTGAGCAGTTCTTC
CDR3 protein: CMWRGIGSEQFF

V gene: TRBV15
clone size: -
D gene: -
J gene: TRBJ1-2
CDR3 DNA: TGTGCCACCAGCAGAGATGGGCATGGCTATGGCTACACCTTC
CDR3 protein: CATSRDGHGYGYTF

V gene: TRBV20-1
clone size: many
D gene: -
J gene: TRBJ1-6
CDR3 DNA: TGCAGTGCTACACAGGGTAGGGGTTCACCCCTCCACTTT
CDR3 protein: CSATQGRGSPLHF

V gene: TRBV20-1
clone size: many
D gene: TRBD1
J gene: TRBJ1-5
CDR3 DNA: TGCAGTGCTAGTAAGGGACAGGGGTTTCAGCCCCAGCATTTT
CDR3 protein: CSASKGQGFQPQHF

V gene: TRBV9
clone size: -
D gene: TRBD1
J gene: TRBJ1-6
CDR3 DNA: TGTGCCAGCAGCGTGACAGGGTCAGTCAATTCACCCCTCCACTTT
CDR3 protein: CASSVTGSVNSPLHF

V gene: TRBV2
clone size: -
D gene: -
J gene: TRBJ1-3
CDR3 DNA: TGTGCCAGCAGTACAAGGTTCCCCTCTGGAAACACCATATATTTT
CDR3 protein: CASSTRFPSGNTIYF

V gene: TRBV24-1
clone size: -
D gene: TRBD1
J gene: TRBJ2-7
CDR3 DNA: TGTGCCACCAGTGTCCCGGGACAGATCACCTACGAGCAGTACTTC
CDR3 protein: CATSVPGQITYEQYF

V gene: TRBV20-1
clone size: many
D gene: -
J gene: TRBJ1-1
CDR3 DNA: TGCAGTGCCGGGAGGCTTTGGGACACTGAAGCTTTCTTT
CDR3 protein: CSAGRLWDTEAFF

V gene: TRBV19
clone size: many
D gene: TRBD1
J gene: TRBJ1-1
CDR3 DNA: TGTGCCAGTAGGGACAGGGGAGGGGTAGTTGGAGCTTTCTTT
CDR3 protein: CASRDRGGVVGAFF

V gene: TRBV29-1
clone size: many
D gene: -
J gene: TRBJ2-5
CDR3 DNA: TGCAGCGTCCGTCGGGGGGCGGTGGAGACCCAGTACTTC
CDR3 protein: CSVRRGAVETQYF

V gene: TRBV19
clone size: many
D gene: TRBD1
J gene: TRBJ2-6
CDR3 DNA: TGTGCCAGTAGTATAGAGGGGACAGGCAGGCCTGGGGCCAACGTCCTGACTTTC
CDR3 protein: CASSIEGTGRPGANVLTF